The clone carrying this TCR beta chain came up many times. Antigen: not known. V was trimmed by 0 bases and J by 9 bases, leaving 6 bases between them. The CDR3 spans 11 residues. Germline assignment: CDR1 SGHDT and CDR2 YYEEEE. The data were taken from a study of blood T cells in healthy people across ages. Study-wide findings and caveats: Strongly correlated with naive T cell percentage was TCR beta diversity. Among long-lived donors, naive CD4+ cells were more numerous and diversity higher than in aged donors. PBMCs that were unsorted prevented a conclusive naive versus antigen-experienced comparison.

Primers used in a second PCR of about 7 to 12 cycles were a sample-barcoded 5' primer and a J-beta primer mix. All samples gave at least 2.5 million CDR3-containing paired-end reads. MiXCR was run by TCRdb on the 5' RACE reads, yielding one entry per CDR3 protein. The profile covers some 710,000 distinct CDR3 sequences, with roughly 20% appearing a single time and 22% taken by the ten largest. J is TRBJ1-1 and V is TRBV5-6; D may be TRBD1 (5 bases). The TCR sequence derives from a man between 65 and 80 years old in good health. The sample was blood. The CDR3 nucleotides are TGTGCCAGCAGCTTGGCAGGGAAAGCTTTCTTT. This gives the protein CASSLAGKAFF.